A single T cell receptor beta chain is shown here with its context. The antigen remains unidentified. V gave up 5 bases and J gave up 4 bases; unmatched junction bases: 10. The length of the CDR3 is 17 residues. The germline V gene encodes CDR1 ENHRY and CDR2 SYGVKD. This record belongs to a study of T-cell memory formation after mild COVID-19. Broader study findings: That cross-reactive memory joined was suggested by some responding clones appearing in pre-infection memory. From day 15 to 85, contracting clones were balanced between CD4 and CD8, whereas later expanders leaned toward CD4+.

TCRdb passed the 5' RACE reads through MiXCR, listing each CDR3 protein once. The data hold around 320,000 distinct CDR3 sequences, with 13% to 15% observed a single time. The clonotype originates from a young man who had mild COVID-19 (a few samples of this study predate the infection). Cell type and time point are not known. The sequenced sample was PBMCs or a T cell subset sorted from them (not recorded which). The V call is TRBV10-3, the J call TRBJ2-5; 13 nucleotides agree with TRBD2. CDR3 amino acids: CAISPGLAGAAGETQYF. CDR3 DNA sequence: TGTGCCATCAGTCCCGGACTAGCGGGGGCAGCGGGAGAGACCCAGTACTTC.